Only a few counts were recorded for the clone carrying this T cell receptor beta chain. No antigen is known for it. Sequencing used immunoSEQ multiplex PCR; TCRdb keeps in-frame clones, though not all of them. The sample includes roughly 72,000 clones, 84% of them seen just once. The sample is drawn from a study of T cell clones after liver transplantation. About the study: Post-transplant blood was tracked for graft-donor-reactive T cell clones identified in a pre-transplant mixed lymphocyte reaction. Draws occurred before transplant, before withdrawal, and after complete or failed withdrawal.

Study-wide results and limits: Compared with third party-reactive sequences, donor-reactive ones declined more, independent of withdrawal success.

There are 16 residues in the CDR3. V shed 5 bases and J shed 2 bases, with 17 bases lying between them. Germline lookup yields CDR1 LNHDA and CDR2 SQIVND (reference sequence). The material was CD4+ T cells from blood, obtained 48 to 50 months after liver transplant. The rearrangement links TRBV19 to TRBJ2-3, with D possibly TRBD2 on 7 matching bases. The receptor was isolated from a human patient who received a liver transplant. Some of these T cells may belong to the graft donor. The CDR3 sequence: CASSSNGGLDTDTQYF. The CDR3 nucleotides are TGTGCCAGTAGTTCAAACGGGGGGCTGGACACAGATACGCAGTATTTT.